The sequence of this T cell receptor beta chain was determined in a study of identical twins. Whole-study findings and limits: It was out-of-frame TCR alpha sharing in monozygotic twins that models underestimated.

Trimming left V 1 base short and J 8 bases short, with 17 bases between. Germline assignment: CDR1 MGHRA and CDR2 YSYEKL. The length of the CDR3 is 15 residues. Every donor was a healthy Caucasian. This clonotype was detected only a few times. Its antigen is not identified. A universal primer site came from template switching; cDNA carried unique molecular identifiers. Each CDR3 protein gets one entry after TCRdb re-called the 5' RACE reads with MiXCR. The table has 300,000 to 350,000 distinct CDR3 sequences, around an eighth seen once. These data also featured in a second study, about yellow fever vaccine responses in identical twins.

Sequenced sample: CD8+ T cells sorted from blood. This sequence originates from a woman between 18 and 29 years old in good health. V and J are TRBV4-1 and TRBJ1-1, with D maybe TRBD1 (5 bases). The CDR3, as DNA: TGCGCCAGCAGCCAAGCCAACCTCGGGACCGACGAAGCTTTCTTT. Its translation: CASSQANLGTDEAFF.